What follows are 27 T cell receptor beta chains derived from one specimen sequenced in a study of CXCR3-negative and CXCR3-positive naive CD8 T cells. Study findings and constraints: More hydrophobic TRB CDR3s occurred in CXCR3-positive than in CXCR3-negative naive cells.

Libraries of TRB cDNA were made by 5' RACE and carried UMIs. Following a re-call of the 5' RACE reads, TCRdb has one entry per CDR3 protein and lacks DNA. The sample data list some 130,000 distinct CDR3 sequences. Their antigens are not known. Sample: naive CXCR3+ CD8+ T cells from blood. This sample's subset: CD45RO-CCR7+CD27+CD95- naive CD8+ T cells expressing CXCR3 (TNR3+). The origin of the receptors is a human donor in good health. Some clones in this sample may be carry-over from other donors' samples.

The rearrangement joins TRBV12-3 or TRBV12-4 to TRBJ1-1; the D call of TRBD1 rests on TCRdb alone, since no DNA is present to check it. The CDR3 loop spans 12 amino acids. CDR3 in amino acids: CASRQGAVEAFF.

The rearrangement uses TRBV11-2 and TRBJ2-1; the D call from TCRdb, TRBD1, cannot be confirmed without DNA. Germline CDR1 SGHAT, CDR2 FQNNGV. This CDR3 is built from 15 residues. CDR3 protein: CASTLEGGSYNEQFF.

This CDR3 is CASSFSGRGRRQFF. This sequence joins TRBV28 and TRBJ2-1; the D call from TCRdb, TRBD1, cannot be confirmed without DNA. This CDR3 comprises 14 residues. Germline V lookup: CDR1 MDHEN, CDR2 SYDVKM. Full variable domain (remainder filled in from reference TRBV28 and TRBJ2-1): DVKVTQSSRYLVKRTGEKVFLECVQDMDHENMFWYRQDPGLGLRLIYFSYDVKMKEKGDIPEGYSVSREKKERFSLILESASTNQTSMYLCASSFSGRGRRQFFGPGTRLTVL.

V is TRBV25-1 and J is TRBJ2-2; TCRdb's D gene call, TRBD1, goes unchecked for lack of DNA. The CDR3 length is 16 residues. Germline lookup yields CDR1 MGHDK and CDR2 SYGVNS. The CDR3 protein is CASSELAGGDTGELFF. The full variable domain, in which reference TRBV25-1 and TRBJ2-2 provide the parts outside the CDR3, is EADIYQTPRYLVIGTGKKITLECSQTMGHDKMYWYQQDPGMELHLIHYSYGVNSTEKGDLSSESTVSRIRTEHFPLTLESARPSHTSQYLCASSELAGGDTGELFFGEGSRLTVL.

CDR3 sequence: CASSLPVSGNTIYF. V is TRBV7-9 and J is TRBJ1-3. Looked up from germline, CDR1 is SEHNR and CDR2 is FQNEAQ (reference sequence). CDR3 length: 14 amino acids.

CDR3 sequence: CASTPDGSYNEQFF. The genes are TRBV11-3 and TRBJ2-1; without DNA, the TCRdb call of TRBD1 cannot be checked. This CDR3 comprises 14 residues. Per the germline V gene, CDR1 is SGHNT and CDR2 is YENEEA.

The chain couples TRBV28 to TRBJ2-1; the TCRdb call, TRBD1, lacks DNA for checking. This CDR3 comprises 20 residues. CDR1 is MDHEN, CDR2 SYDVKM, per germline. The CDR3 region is CASTTPVAQGAIIGYNEQFF.

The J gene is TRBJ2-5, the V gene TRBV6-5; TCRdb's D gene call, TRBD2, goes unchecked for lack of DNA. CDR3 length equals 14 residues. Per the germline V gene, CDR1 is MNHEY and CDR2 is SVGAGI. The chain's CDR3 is CASSHRQAGETQYF.

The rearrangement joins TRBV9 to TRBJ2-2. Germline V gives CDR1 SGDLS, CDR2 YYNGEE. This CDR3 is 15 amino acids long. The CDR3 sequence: CASSDDGINTGELFF.

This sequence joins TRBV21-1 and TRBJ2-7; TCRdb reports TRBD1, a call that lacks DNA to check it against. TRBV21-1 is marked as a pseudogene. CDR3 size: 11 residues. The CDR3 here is CAPQGACEQYF.

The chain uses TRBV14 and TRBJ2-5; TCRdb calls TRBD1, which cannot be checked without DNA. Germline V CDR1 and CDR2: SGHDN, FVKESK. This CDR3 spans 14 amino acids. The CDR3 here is CASSQLGGFETQYF.

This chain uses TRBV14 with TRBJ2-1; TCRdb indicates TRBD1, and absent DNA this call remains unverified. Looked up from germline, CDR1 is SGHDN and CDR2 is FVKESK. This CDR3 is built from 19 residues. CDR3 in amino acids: CASSQDQFSTGSVYNEQFF.

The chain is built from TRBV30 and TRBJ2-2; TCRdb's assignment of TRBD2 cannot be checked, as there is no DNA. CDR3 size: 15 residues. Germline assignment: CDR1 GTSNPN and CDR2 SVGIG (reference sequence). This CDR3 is CAWSLLRAPPGELFF.

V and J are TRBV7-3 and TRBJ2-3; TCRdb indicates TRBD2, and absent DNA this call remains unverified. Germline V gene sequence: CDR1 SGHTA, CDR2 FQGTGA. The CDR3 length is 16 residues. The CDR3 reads CASSSGLADSTDTQYF.

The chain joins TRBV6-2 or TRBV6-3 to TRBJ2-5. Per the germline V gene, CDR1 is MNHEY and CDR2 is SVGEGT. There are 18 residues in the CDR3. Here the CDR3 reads CASSYKKLGRRNWETQYF.

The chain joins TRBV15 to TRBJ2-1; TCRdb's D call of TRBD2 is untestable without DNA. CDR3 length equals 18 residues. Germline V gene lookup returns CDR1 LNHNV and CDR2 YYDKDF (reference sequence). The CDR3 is CATSRQPPTSGIDHEQFF.

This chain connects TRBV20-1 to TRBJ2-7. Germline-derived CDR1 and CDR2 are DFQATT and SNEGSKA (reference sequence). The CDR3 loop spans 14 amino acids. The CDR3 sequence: CSARDRAFLYEQYF.

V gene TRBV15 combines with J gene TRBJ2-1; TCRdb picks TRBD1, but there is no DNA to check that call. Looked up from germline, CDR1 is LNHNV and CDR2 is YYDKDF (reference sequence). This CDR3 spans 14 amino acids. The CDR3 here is CATREDRKRNEQFF.

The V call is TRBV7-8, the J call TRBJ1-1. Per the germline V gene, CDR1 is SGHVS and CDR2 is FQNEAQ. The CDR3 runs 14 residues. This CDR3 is CASSPDSLRTEAFF.

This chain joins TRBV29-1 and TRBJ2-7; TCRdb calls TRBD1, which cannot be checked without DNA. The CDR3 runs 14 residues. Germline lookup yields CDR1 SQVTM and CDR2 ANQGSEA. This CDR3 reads CSVVGAGGSYEQYF.

The CDR3 loop reads CASSLVSGRRYEQFF. The chain combines TRBV11-3 with TRBJ2-1; TCRdb reports TRBD1, a call that lacks DNA to check it against. The CDR3 has 15 amino acids. Germline assignment: CDR1 SGHNT and CDR2 YENEEA.

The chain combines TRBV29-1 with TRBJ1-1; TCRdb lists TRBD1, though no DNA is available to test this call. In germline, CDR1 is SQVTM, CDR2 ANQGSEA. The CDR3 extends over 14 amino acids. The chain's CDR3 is CSGRAGQGNTEAFF.

The CDR3 is CAISPRQGASSHNEQFF. The rearrangement links TRBV10-3 to TRBJ2-1; TCRdb reports TRBD1, a call that lacks DNA to check it against. The CDR3 loop spans 17 amino acids. Germline loops: CDR1 ENHRY, CDR2 SYGVKD.

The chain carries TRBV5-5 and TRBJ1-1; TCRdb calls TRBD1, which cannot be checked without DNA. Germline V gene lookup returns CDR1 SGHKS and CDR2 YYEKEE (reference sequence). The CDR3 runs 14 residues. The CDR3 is CASSLNRGWTEAFF.

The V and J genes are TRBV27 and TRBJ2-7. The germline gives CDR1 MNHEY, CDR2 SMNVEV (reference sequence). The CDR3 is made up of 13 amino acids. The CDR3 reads CASSLNGVYEQYF.

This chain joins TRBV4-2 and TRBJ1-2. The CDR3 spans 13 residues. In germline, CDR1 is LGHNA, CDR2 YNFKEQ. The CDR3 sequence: CASSQTGADGYTF.

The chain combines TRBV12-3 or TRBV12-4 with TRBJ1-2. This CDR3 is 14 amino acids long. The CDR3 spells CASNIDSSRYGYTF.